A selection of T cell receptor beta chains follows, all from one sample in a study of T cells in Graves' hyperthyroidism and ophthalmopathy. TCRdb fed the multiplex PCR reads into MiXCR, producing one record per CDR3 protein. This table holds nearly 250,000 distinct CDR3 sequences, around 24% found once. Sequencing was carried out using blood. These receptors originate from a woman aged 40 to 50 with Graves' ophthalmopathy. The CDR3 runs from the conserved cysteine through the conserved F or W. The D gene is left open where the match is weak. Where a row states a size, it is once, few, many or the class of an expanded clone; other rows omit it.

d_gene: .; v_gene: TRBV28; j_gene: TRBJ1-1; abundance: medium-sized; CDR3nt: TGTGCCAGCAGTTTTTGGAACACTGAAGCTTTCTTT; CDR3aa: CASSFWNTEAFF
d_gene: .; v_gene: TRBV3-1; j_gene: TRBJ2-7; abundance: few; CDR3nt: TGTGCCAGCAGCGCGGGAAGGGTGGCCGAGCAGTACTTC; CDR3aa: CASSAGRVAEQYF
d_gene: TRBD2; v_gene: TRBV19; j_gene: TRBJ2-7; abundance: many; CDR3nt: TGTGCCAGTAGACCGACTAGCGGGAGGATTGAGCAGTACTTC; CDR3aa: CASRPTSGRIEQYF
d_gene: .; v_gene: TRBV12-3/TRBV12-4; j_gene: TRBJ2-7; abundance: .; CDR3nt: TGTGCCAGCAGTTTGGGGACACGGGGCTTCGAGCAGTACTTC; CDR3aa: CASSLGTRGFEQYF
d_gene: .; v_gene: TRBV9; j_gene: TRBJ2-5; abundance: many; CDR3nt: TGTGCCAGCAGCGTAGCTACTCGGGAATGGGAGACCCAGTACTTC; CDR3aa: CASSVATREWETQYF
d_gene: .; v_gene: TRBV28; j_gene: TRBJ2-5; abundance: .; CDR3nt: TGTGCCAGCAGGTGGGGGATGAAAGAGACCCAGTACTTC; CDR3aa: CASRWGMKETQYF
d_gene: .; v_gene: TRBV3-1; j_gene: TRBJ2-7; abundance: .; CDR3nt: TGTGCCAGCGCCAGGAACGGGCTCTCCTACGAGCAGTACTTC; CDR3aa: CASARNGLSYEQYF
d_gene: .; v_gene: TRBV6-1; j_gene: TRBJ1-2; abundance: many; CDR3nt: TGTGCCAGCAGTGAATTCGGGGGTAACTATAGCTACACCTTC; CDR3aa: CASSEFGGNYSYTF
d_gene: .; v_gene: TRBV28; j_gene: TRBJ1-5; abundance: many; CDR3nt: TGTGCCAGCAGCCAACCAGCCGGCAATCAGCCCCAGCATTTT; CDR3aa: CASSQPAGNQPQHF
d_gene: .; v_gene: TRBV20-1; j_gene: TRBJ1-1; abundance: many; CDR3nt: TGCAGTGCTAGAGGCGGGAACACTGAAGCTTTCTTT; CDR3aa: CSARGGNTEAFF
d_gene: TRBD1; v_gene: TRBV6-1; j_gene: TRBJ1-1; abundance: few; CDR3nt: TGTGCCAGCACGAGGGGGCGAATCACTGAAGCTTTCTTT; CDR3aa: CASTRGRITEAFF
d_gene: .; v_gene: TRBV2; j_gene: TRBJ1-2; abundance: .; CDR3nt: TGTGTCAGCGGAGGACAGAGCTACATCTTC; CDR3aa: CVSGGQSYIF
d_gene: TRBD2; v_gene: TRBV19; j_gene: TRBJ2-2; abundance: many; CDR3nt: TGTGCCAGTAGTCAAACTAGCGTACACACCGGGGAGCTGTTTTTT; CDR3aa: CASSQTSVHTGELFF
d_gene: TRBD1; v_gene: TRBV18; j_gene: TRBJ2-2; abundance: few; CDR3nt: TGTGCCAGCTCACGTTCGGGACAGGGTTCGTCCGGGGAGCTGTTTTTT; CDR3aa: CASSRSGQGSSGELFF
d_gene: .; v_gene: TRBV29-1; j_gene: TRBJ1-2; abundance: .; CDR3nt: TGCAGCGGTTCACCGGGTCCTAACTATGGCTACACCTTC; CDR3aa: CSGSPGPNYGYTF
d_gene: .; v_gene: TRBV6-1; j_gene: TRBJ2-7; abundance: few; CDR3nt: TGTGCCAGCACCCTCGACAGCGACTACGAGCAGTACTTC; CDR3aa: CASTLDSDYEQYF
d_gene: TRBD2; v_gene: TRBV9; j_gene: TRBJ2-4; abundance: .; CDR3nt: TGTGCCAGCAGCGTAGGGGGAGGGACTAGCGCTAATGATCTAGCCAAAAACATTCAGTACTTC; CDR3aa: CASSVGGGTSANDLAKNIQYF
d_gene: .; v_gene: TRBV12-3/TRBV12-4; j_gene: TRBJ1-1; abundance: once; CDR3nt: TGTGCCAGCAGTTCGATACGGTACACCGAAGCTTTCTTT; CDR3aa: CASSSIRYTEAFF
d_gene: .; v_gene: TRBV2; j_gene: TRBJ1-2; abundance: many; CDR3nt: TGTGCCAGCAGTGAGGCAGTTAGGGGCTACACCTTC; CDR3aa: CASSEAVRGYTF
d_gene: TRBD2; v_gene: TRBV6-5; j_gene: TRBJ2-5; abundance: many; CDR3nt: TGTGCCAGCAGTTACTCGGGACTAGCGGGGGAGACCCAGTACTTC; CDR3aa: CASSYSGLAGETQYF
d_gene: .; v_gene: TRBV15; j_gene: TRBJ2-6; abundance: many; CDR3nt: TGTGCCACCGAGAGGGAGGCCGGGGCCAACGTCCTGACTTTC; CDR3aa: CATEREAGANVLTF
d_gene: .; v_gene: TRBV6-5; j_gene: TRBJ1-1; abundance: many; CDR3nt: TGTGCCAGCAGTTATCAGACACCCCAGACCACTGAAGCTTTCTTT; CDR3aa: CASSYQTPQTTEAFF
d_gene: TRBD1; v_gene: TRBV27; j_gene: TRBJ2-7; abundance: .; CDR3nt: TGTGCCAGCAGGGGGGTCGGACAGGGCTACGAGCAGTACTTC; CDR3aa: CASRGVGQGYEQYF
d_gene: TRBD1; v_gene: TRBV20-1; j_gene: TRBJ2-7; abundance: many; CDR3nt: TGCAGTGCTAGGGACCCTGGGACAGGGATCGGGTACGAGCAGTACTTC; CDR3aa: CSARDPGTGIGYEQYF
d_gene: .; v_gene: TRBV28; j_gene: TRBJ2-7; abundance: .; CDR3nt: TGTGCCAGCAGCGGCTTCGAGCAGTACTTC; CDR3aa: CASSGFEQYF
d_gene: .; v_gene: TRBV4-1; j_gene: TRBJ2-2; abundance: many; CDR3nt: TGCGCCAGCAGCCAAGATCCGGCAGCTACCGGGGAGCTGTTTTTT; CDR3aa: CASSQDPAATGELFF
d_gene: .; v_gene: TRBV5-5; j_gene: TRBJ2-5; abundance: many; CDR3nt: TGTGCCAGCAGCTACTCAGGGTTTTTCCAAGAGACCCAGTACTTC; CDR3aa: CASSYSGFFQETQYF
d_gene: TRBD2; v_gene: TRBV7-9; j_gene: TRBJ2-5; abundance: .; CDR3nt: TGTGCCAGCAGCTTTAGCGGGAGCGGGGGAGAGACCCAGTACTTC; CDR3aa: CASSFSGSGGETQYF
d_gene: TRBD1; v_gene: TRBV7-2; j_gene: TRBJ2-7; abundance: once; CDR3nt: TGTGCCAGCAGCGGTAGGGGCAGGGGGAACGAGCAGTACTTC; CDR3aa: CASSGRGRGNEQYF
d_gene: .; v_gene: TRBV12-3/TRBV12-4; j_gene: TRBJ2-7; abundance: many; CDR3nt: TGTGCCAGCAGGGGGGAACAGGGGGGGTCCTACGAGCAGTACTTC; CDR3aa: CASRGEQGGSYEQYF
d_gene: .; v_gene: TRBV28; j_gene: TRBJ1-1; abundance: once; CDR3nt: TGTGCCAGCAGTTCCGCCCGACGTGGTGAAGCTTTCTTT; CDR3aa: CASSSARRGEAFF
d_gene: .; v_gene: TRBV10-3; j_gene: TRBJ1-1; abundance: many; CDR3nt: TGTGCCATCAGTGAGTCCGAGGGTTTTGTCACTGAAGCTTTCTTT; CDR3aa: CAISESEGFVTEAFF
d_gene: .; v_gene: TRBV7-8; j_gene: TRBJ2-5; abundance: .; CDR3nt: TGTGCCAGCACTCCTGGGACCCTTCGGGAGACCCAGTACTTC; CDR3aa: CASTPGTLRETQYF
d_gene: .; v_gene: TRBV28; j_gene: TRBJ1-5; abundance: .; CDR3nt: TGTGCCAGCAAACCGGGACACCCCGGTGGCAATCAGCCCCAGCATTTT; CDR3aa: CASKPGHPGGNQPQHF
d_gene: .; v_gene: TRBV20-1; j_gene: TRBJ2-4; abundance: many; CDR3nt: TGCAGTGCTAGGGGGGGGGGCGGAAGGAGAGGGGTAGACATTCAGTACTTC; CDR3aa: CSARGGGGRRGVDIQYF
d_gene: .; v_gene: TRBV12-3/TRBV12-4; j_gene: TRBJ2-7; abundance: many; CDR3nt: TGTGCCAGCCTCGGGACCCCATCCTACGAGCAGTACTTC; CDR3aa: CASLGTPSYEQYF
d_gene: .; v_gene: TRBV28; j_gene: TRBJ1-1; abundance: many; CDR3nt: TGTGCCAGCGCCTTGCAGGGGAACACTGAAGCTTTCTTT; CDR3aa: CASALQGNTEAFF
d_gene: TRBD2; v_gene: TRBV5-1; j_gene: TRBJ2-5; abundance: many; CDR3nt: TGCGCCAGCAGTCCCCCGGGAGGGCAAGAGACCCAGTACTTC; CDR3aa: CASSPPGGQETQYF
d_gene: .; v_gene: TRBV5-1; j_gene: TRBJ2-2; abundance: few; CDR3nt: TGCGCCAGCAGCACCCAGGGAGGAGGAACCGGGGAGCTGTTTTTT; CDR3aa: CASSTQGGGTGELFF
d_gene: .; v_gene: TRBV2; j_gene: TRBJ2-2; abundance: .; CDR3nt: TGTGCCAGCAGTGAAGTACACCCGGAGAACACCGGGGAGCTGTTTTTT; CDR3aa: CASSEVHPENTGELFF
d_gene: .; v_gene: TRBV7-2; j_gene: TRBJ1-1; abundance: many; CDR3nt: TGTGCCAGCAGCACCAGGGTTGTTACTGAAGCTTTCTTT; CDR3aa: CASSTRVVTEAFF
d_gene: .; v_gene: TRBV12-3/TRBV12-4; j_gene: TRBJ1-1; abundance: .; CDR3nt: TGTGCCAGCAGTTTTGCTGGGAAGGGCACTGAAGCTTTCTTT; CDR3aa: CASSFAGKGTEAFF
d_gene: .; v_gene: TRBV24-1; j_gene: TRBJ2-2; abundance: .; CDR3nt: TGTGCCACCAGTGATTTTGTACGGGACACCGGGGAGCTGTTTTTT; CDR3aa: CATSDFVRDTGELFF
d_gene: .; v_gene: TRBV19; j_gene: TRBJ2-2; abundance: many; CDR3nt: TGTGCCAGTAAAAGAGGGGTCGACACCGGGGAGCTGTTTTTT; CDR3aa: CASKRGVDTGELFF
d_gene: .; v_gene: TRBV15; j_gene: TRBJ1-2; abundance: many; CDR3nt: TGTGCCACCAGCAGAGTGCGGGGGGTACCGGACTATGGCTACACCTTC; CDR3aa: CATSRVRGVPDYGYTF
d_gene: .; v_gene: TRBV6-1; j_gene: TRBJ1-5; abundance: .; CDR3nt: TGTGCCAGCAGTGAAGCGGTTCAAGGGGGGCCCCAGCATTTT; CDR3aa: CASSEAVQGGPQHF
d_gene: .; v_gene: TRBV19; j_gene: TRBJ1-1; abundance: many; CDR3nt: TGTGCCAGTAGTAGACGGGAGAACACTGAAGCTTTCTTT; CDR3aa: CASSRRENTEAFF
d_gene: TRBD1; v_gene: TRBV6-1; j_gene: TRBJ1-1; abundance: many; CDR3nt: TGTGCCTGCAGGGGGCCCGACACTGAAGCTTTCTTT; CDR3aa: CACRGPDTEAFF
d_gene: TRBD1; v_gene: TRBV7-3; j_gene: TRBJ1-5; abundance: .; CDR3nt: TGTGCCAGCAGCTTATACTCGGGGGACAGGGGGGCCGTACAGCCCCAGCATTTT; CDR3aa: CASSLYSGDRGAVQPQHF
d_gene: .; v_gene: TRBV18; j_gene: TRBJ2-2; abundance: .; CDR3nt: TGTGCCAGCTCACCACCGGCAAAGAGAGCCGGGGAGCTGTTTTTT; CDR3aa: CASSPPAKRAGELFF
d_gene: TRBD2; v_gene: TRBV5-1; j_gene: TRBJ2-7; abundance: many; CDR3nt: TGCGCCAGCAGCTTCCGACTAGCGGGAGACTACGAGCAGTACTTC; CDR3aa: CASSFRLAGDYEQYF
d_gene: .; v_gene: TRBV10-2; j_gene: TRBJ1-2; abundance: .; CDR3nt: TGCGCCAGCAGTGAGTCGAGGCAGCTATATGGCTACACCTTC; CDR3aa: CASSESRQLYGYTF
d_gene: TRBD1; v_gene: TRBV9; j_gene: TRBJ1-2; abundance: many; CDR3nt: TGTGCCAGCAGCAGGGGACAGCAAAACTATGGCTACACCTTC; CDR3aa: CASSRGQQNYGYTF
d_gene: .; v_gene: TRBV28; j_gene: TRBJ2-5; abundance: once; CDR3nt: TGTGCCAGCAGTCCCCCGGACATTTTAACGACCCAGTACTTC; CDR3aa: CASSPPDILTTQYF
d_gene: TRBD2; v_gene: TRBV5-1; j_gene: TRBJ2-7; abundance: .; CDR3nt: TGCGCCAGCAGCTTTGGACTAGCGGGAGACTACGAGCAGTACTTC; CDR3aa: CASSFGLAGDYEQYF
d_gene: .; v_gene: TRBV28; j_gene: TRBJ1-2; abundance: many; CDR3nt: TGTGCCAGCAGTAGCCCGTGGGGCTACACCTTC; CDR3aa: CASSSPWGYTF